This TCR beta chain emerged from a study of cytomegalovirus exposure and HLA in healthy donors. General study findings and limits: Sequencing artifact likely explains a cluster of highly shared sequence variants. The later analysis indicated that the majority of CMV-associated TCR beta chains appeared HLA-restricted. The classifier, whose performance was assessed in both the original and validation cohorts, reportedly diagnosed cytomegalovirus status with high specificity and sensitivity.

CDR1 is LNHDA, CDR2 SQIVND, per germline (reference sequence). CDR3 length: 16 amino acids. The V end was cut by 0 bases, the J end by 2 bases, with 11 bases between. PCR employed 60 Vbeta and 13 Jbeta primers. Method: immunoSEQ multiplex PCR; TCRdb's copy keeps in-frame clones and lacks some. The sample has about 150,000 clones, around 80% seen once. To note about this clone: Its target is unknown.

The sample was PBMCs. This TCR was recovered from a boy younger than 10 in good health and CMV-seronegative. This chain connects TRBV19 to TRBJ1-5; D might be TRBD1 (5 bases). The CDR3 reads CASSIDQGFGNQPQHF. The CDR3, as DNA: TGTGCCAGTAGTATAGATCAGGGTTTCGGCAATCAGCCCCAGCATTTT.